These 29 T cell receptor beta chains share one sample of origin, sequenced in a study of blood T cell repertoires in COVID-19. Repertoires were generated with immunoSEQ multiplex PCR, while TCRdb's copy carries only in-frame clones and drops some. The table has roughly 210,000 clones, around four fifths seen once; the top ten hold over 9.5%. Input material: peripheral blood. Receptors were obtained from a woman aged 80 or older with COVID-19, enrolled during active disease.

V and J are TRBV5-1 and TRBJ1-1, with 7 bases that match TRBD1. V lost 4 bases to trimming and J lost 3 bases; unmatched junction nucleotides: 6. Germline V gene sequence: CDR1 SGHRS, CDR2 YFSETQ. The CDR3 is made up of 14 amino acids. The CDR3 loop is CASSGTGEDTEAFF. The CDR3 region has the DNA TGCGCCAGCAGCGGAACAGGGGAGGACACTGAAGCTTTCTTT.

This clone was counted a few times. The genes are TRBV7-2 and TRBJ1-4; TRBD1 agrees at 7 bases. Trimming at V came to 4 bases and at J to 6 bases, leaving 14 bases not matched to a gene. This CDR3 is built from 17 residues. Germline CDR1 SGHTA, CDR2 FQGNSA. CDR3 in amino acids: CASSSSGQLLSHEKLFF. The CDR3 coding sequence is TGTGCCAGCAGCTCTTCGGGACAGCTTTTGTCCCATGAAAAACTGTTTTTT.

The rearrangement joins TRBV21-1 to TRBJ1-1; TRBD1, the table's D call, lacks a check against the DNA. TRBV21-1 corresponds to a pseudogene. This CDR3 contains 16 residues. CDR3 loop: CASSKDHITMNTEAFF. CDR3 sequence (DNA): TGTGCCAGCAGCAAAGACCACATAACCATGAACACTGAAGCTTTCTTT.

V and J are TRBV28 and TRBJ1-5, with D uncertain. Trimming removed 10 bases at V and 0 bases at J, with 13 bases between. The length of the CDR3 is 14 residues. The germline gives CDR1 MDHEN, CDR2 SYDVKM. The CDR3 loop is CATDSTNSNQPQHF. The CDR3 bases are TGTGCCACCGACTCCACCAATAGCAATCAGCCCCAGCATTTT.

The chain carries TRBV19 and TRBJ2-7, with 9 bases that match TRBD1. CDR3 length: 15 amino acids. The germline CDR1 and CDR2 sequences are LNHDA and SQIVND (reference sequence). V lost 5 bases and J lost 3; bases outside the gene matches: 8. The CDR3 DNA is TGTGCCAGTAGTTATAGGACAGGGGACGGCTACGAGCAGTACTTC. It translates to CASSYRTGDGYEQYF.

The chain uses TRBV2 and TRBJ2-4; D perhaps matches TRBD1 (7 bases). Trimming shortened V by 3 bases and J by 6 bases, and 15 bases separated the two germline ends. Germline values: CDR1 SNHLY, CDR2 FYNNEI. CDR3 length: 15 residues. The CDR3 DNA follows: TGTGCCAGCAGTGAGGAGGGGGCGAAGGGAAACATTCAGTACTTC. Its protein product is CASSEEGAKGNIQYF.

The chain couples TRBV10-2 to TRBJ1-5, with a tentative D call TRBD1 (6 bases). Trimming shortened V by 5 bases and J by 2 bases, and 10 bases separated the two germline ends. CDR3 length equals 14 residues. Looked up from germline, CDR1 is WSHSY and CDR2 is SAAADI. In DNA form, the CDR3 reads TGCGCCAGCAGTACAGGGTTCGGCAATCAGCCCCAGCATTTT. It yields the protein CASSTGFGNQPQHF.

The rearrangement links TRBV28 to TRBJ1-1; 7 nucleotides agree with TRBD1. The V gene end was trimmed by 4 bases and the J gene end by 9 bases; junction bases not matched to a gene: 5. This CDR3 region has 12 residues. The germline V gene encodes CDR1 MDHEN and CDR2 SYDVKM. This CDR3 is CASSWGQKQAFF. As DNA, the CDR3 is TGTGCCAGCAGTTGGGGACAGAAACAAGCTTTCTTT.

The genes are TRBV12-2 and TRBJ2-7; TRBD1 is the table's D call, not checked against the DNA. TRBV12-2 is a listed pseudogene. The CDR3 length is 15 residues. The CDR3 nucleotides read TGTGCAAGTCGCTTAGGGGCCTTCGGAATCTACGAGCAGTACGTC. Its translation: CASRLGAFGIYEQYV.

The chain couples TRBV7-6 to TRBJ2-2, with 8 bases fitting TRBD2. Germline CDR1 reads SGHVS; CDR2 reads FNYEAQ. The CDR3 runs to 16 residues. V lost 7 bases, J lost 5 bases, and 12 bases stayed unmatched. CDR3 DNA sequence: TGTGCCAGCACCTCCCGGGGGGGCTTGGGGACCGGGGAGCTGTTTTTT. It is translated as CASTSRGGLGTGELFF.

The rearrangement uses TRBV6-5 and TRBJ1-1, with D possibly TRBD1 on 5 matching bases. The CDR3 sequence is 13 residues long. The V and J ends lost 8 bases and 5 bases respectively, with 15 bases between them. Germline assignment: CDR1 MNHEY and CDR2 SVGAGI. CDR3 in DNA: TGTGCCAGCCTCCGGGGGGGGAGTACTGAAGCTTTCTTT. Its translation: CASLRGGSTEAFF.

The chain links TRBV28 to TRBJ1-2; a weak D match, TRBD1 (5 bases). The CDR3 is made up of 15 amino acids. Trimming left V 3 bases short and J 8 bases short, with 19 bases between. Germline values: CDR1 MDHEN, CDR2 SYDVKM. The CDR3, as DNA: TGTGCCAGCAGTTTCCAGGGAAAATTAGGTTGGGGCTACACCTTC. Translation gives CASSFQGKLGWGYTF.

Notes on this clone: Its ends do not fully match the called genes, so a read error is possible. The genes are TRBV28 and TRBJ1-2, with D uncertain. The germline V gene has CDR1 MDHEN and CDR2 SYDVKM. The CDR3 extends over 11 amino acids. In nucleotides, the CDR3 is TGTGCCAGCAGTTCAAAAGTTGGCGGCACATTC. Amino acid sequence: CASSSKVGGTF.

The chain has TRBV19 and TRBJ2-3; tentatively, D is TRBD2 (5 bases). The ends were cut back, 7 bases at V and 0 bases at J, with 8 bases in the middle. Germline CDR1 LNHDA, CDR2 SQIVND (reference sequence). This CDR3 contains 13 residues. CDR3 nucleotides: TGTGCCAGTAAGCGGAGTAGCACAGATACGCAGTATTTT. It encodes CASKRSSTDTQYF.

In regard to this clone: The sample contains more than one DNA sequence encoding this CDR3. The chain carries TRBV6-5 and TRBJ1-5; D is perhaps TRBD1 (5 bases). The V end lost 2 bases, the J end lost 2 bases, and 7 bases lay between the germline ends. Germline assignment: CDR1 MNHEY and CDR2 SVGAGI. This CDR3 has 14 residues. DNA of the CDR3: TGTGCCAGCAGTTACGGGGCAGGCAATCAGCCCCAGCATTTT. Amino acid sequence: CASSYGAGNQPQHF.

The CDR3 sequence is CASRIDSSYNSPLHF. In DNA, the CDR3 is TGTGCCAGCAGGATAGACAGCTCCTATAATTCACCCCTCCACTTT. The J gene is TRBJ1-6, the V gene TRBV6-5; tentatively, D is TRBD1 (5 bases). The CDR3 totals 15 residues. In germline, CDR1 is MNHEY, CDR2 SVGAGI. Trimming shortened V by 6 bases and J by 0 bases, and 9 bases separated the two germline ends.

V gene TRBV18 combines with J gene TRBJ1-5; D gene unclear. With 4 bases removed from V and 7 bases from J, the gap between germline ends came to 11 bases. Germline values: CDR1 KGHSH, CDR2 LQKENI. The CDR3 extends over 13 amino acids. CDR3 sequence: CASSRTQEQPQHF. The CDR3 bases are TGTGCCAGCTCACGAACCCAGGAACAGCCCCAGCATTTT.

In nucleotides, the CDR3 is TGTGCCAGCAGCCCGAGACCCACTAGTGCCGGGGAGCTGTTTTTT. It yields the protein CASSPRPTSAGELFF. The chain is built from TRBV9 and TRBJ2-2, with a tentative D call TRBD2 (5 bases). Germline V CDR1 and CDR2: SGDLS, YYNGEE. Trimming took 4 bases from V and 6 from J, leaving 16 bases between them. This CDR3 has 15 residues.

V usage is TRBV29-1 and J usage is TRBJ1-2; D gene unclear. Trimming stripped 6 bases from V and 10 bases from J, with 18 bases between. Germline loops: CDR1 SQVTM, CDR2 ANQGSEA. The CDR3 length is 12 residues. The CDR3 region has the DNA TGCAGCGTCCGGGAGGGTATGAAAGACTACACCTTC. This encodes CSVREGMKDYTF.

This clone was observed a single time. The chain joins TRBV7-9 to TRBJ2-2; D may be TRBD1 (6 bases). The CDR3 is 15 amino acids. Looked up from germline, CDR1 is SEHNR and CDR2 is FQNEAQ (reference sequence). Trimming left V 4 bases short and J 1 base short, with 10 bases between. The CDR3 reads CASSYQGKNTGELFF. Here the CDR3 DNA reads TGTGCCAGCAGCTATCAGGGGAAGAACACCGGGGAGCTGTTTTTT.

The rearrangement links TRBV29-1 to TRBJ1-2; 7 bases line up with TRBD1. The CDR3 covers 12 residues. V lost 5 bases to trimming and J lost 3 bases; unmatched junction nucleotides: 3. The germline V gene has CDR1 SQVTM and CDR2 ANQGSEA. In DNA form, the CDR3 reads TGCAGCGTTTCCCAGGGGGACTATGGCTACACCTTC. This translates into CSVSQGDYGYTF.

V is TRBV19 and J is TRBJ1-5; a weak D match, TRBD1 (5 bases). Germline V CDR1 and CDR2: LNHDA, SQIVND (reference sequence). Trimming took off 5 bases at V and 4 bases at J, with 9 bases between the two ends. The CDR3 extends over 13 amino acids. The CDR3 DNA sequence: TGTGCCAGTAGTCTCAGGGAAAATCAGCCCCAGCATTTT. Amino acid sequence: CASSLRENQPQHF.

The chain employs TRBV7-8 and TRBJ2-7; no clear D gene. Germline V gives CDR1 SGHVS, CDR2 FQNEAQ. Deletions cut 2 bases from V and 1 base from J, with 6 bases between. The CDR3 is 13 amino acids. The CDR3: CASSLTQSYEQYV. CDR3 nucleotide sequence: TGTGCCAGCAGCTTAACACAATCCTACGAGCAGTACGTC.

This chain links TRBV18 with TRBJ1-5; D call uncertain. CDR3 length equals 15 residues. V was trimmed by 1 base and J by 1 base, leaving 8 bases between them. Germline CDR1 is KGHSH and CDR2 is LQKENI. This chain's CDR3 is CASSPQSGSNQPQHF. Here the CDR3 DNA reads TGTGCCAGCTCACCACAATCCGGGAGCAATCAGCCCCAGCATTTT.

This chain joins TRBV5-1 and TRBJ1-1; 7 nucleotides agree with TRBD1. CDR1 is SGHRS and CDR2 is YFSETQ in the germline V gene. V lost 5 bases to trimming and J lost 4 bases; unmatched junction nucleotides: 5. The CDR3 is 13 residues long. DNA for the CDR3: TGCGCCAGCAGGTCCGACAGGGTCACTGAAGCTTTCTTT. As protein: CASRSDRVTEAFF.

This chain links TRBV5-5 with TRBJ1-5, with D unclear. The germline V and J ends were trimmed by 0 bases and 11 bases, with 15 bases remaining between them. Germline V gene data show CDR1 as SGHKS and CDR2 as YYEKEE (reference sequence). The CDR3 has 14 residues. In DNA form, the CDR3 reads TGTGCCAGCAGCTTGGGGACTTCCCTTGAAGCCCAGCATTTT. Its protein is CASSLGTSLEAQHF.

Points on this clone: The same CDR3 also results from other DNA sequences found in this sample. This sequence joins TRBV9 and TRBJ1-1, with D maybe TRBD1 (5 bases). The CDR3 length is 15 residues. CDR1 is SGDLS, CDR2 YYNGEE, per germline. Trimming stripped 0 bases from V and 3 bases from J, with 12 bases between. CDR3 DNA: TGTGCCAGCAGCGTAGCTACGGGGGGGGACACTGAAGCTTTCTTT. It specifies CASSVATGGDTEAFF.

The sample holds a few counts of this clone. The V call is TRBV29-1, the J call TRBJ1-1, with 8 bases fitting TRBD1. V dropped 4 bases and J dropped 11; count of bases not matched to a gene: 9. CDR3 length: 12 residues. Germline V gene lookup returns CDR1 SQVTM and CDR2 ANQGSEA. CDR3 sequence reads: CSVGAGGRDAFF. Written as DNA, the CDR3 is TGCAGCGTTGGTGCAGGGGGCCGGGATGCTTTCTTT.

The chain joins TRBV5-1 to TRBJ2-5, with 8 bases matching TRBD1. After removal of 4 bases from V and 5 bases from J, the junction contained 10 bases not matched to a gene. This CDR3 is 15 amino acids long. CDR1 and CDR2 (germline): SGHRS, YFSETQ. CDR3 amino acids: CASSPPRDRSETQYF. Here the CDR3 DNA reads TGCGCCAGCAGCCCGCCCCGGGACAGGTCGGAGACCCAGTACTTC. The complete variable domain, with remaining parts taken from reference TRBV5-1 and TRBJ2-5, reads KAGVTQTPRYLIKTRGQQVTLSCSPISGHRSVSWYQQTPGQGLQFLFEYFSETQRNKGNFPGRFSGRQFSNSRSEMNVSTLELGDSALYLCASSPPRDRSETQYFGPGTRLLVL.